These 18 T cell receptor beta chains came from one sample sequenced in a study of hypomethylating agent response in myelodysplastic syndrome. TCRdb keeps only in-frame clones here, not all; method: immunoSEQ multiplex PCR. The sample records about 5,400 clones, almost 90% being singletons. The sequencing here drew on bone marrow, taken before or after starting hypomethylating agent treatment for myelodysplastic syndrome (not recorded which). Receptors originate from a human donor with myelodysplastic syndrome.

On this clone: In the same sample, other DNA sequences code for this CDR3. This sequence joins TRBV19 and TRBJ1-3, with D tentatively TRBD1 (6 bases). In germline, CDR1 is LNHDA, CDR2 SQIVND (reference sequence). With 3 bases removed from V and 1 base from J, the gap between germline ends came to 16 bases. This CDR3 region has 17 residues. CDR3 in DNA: TGTGCCAGTAGTATCAACAGGGCCCCACGTTCTGGAAACACCATATATTTT. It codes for CASSINRAPRSGNTIYF.

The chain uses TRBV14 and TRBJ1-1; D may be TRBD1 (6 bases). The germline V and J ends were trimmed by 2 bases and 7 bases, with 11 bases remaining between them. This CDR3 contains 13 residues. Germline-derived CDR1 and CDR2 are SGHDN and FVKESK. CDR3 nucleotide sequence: TGTGCCAGCAGCCAATATGAGGGGGGTGAAGCTTTCTTT. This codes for CASSQYEGGEAFF.

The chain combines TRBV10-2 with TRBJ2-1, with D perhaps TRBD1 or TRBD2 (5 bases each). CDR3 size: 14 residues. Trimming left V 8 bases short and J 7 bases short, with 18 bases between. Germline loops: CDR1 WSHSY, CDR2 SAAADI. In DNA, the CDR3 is TGCGCCAGCGGGGGTGGGGCCGCGCAAAATGAGCAGTTCTTC. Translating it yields CASGGGAAQNEQFF.

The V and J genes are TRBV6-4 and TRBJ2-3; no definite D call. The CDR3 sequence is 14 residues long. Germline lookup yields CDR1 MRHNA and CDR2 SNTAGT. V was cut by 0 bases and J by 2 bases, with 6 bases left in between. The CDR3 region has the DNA TGTGCCAGCAGTGACTCGGCAGACACAGATACGCAGTATTTT. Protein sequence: CASSDSADTDTQYF.

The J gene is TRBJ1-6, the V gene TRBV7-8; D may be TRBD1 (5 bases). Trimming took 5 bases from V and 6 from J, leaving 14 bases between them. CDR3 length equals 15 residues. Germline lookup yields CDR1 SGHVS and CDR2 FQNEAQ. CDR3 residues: CASSTGAAGNSPLHF. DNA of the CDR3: TGTGCCAGCAGCACCGGGGCGGCGGGTAATTCACCCCTCCACTTT.

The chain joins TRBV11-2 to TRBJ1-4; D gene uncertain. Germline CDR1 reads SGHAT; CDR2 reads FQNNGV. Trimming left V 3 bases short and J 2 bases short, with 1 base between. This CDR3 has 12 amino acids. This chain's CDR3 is CASSFTNEKLFF. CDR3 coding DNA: TGTGCCAGCAGCTTTACTAATGAAAAACTGTTTTTT.

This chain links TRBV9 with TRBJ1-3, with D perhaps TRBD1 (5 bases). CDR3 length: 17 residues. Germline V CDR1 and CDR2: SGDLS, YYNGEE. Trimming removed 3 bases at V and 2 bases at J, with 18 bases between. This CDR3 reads CASSATVPGGPGNTIYF. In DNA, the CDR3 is TGTGCCAGCAGCGCGACAGTTCCCGGTGGGCCTGGAAACACCATATATTTT.

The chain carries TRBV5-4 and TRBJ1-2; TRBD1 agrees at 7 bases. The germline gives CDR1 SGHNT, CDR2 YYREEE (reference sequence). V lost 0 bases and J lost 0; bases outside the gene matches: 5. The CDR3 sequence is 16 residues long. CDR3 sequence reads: CASSLGGDRANYGYTF. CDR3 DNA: TGTGCCAGCAGCTTGGGGGGGGACAGAGCTAACTATGGCTACACCTTC.

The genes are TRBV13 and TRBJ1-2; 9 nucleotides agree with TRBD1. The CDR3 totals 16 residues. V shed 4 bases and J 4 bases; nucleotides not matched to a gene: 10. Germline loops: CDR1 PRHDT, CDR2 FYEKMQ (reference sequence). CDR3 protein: CASSSDRGGPFYGYTF. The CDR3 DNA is TGTGCCAGCAGCTCCGACAGGGGGGGCCCCTTCTATGGCTACACCTTC.

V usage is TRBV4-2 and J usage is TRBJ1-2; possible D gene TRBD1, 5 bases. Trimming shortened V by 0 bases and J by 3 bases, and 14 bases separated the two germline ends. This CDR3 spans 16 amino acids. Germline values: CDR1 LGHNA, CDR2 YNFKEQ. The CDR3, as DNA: TGTGCCAGCAGCCAAGATTGGCTGGGGGATGACTATGGCTACACCTTC. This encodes CASSQDWLGDDYGYTF.

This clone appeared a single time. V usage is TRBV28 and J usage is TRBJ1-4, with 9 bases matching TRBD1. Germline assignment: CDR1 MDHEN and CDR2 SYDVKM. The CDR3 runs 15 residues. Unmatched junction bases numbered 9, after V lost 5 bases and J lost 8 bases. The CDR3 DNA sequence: TGTGCCAGCAGTCCCCAATACGGACAGGGGGAAAAACTGTTTTTT. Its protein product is CASSPQYGQGEKLFF.

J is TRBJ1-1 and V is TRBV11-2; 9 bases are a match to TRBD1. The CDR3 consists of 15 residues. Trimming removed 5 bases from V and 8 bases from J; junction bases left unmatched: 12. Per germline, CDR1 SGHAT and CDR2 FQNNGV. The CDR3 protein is CASSATGTGSWEAFF. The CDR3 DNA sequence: TGTGCCAGCAGCGCAACCGGGACAGGGTCGTGGGAAGCTTTCTTT.

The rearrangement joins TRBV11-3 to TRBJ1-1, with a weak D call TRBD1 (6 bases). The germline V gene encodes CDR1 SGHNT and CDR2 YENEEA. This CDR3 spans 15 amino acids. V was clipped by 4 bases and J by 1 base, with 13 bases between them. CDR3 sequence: CASSSGQGGNTEAFF. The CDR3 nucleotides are TGTGCCAGCAGCTCGGGACAAGGGGGGAACACTGAAGCTTTCTTT.

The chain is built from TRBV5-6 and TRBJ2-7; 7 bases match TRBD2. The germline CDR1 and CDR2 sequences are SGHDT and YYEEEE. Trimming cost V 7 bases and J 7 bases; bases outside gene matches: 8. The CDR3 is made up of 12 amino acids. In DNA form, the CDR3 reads TGTGCCAGCCGCATGGGAGGGGATGAGCAGTACTTC. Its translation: CASRMGGDEQYF.

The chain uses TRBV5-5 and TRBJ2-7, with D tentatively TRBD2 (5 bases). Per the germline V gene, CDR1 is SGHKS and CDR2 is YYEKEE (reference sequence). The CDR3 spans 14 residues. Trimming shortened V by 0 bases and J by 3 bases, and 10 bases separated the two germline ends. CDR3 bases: TGTGCCAGCAGCTTGGCCGTGGGAGACTACGAGCAGTACTTC. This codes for CASSLAVGDYEQYF. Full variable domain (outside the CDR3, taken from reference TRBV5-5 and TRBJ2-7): DAGVTQSPTHLIKTRGQQVTLRCSPISGHKSVSWYQQVLGQGPQFIFQYYEKEERGRGNFPDRFSARQFPNYSSELNVNALLLGDSALYLCASSLAVGDYEQYFGPGTRLTVT.

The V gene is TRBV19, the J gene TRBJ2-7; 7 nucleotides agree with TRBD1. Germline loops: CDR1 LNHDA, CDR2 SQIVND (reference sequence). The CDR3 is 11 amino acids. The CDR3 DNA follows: TGTGCAAGCAGGGGGATATACGAGCAGTACTTC. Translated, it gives CASRGIYEQYF.

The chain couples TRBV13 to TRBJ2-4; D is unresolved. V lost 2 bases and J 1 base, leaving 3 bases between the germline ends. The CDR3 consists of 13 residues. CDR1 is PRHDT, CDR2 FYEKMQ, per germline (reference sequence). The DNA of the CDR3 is TGTGCCAGCAGCTTAAGGGCCAAAAACATTCAGTACTTC. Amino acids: CASSLRAKNIQYF.

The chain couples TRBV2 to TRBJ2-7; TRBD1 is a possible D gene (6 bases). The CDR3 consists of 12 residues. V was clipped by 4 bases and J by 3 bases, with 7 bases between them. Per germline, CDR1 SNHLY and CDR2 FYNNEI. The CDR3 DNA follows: TGTGCCAGCAGTGTGACAGGCTACGAGCAGTACTTC. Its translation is CASSVTGYEQYF.